These 12 T cell receptor beta chains originate from one sample sequenced in a study of blood T cells in healthy people across ages. Sample-barcoded 5' priming and a J-beta primer mix drove a second PCR of about 6 to 11 cycles. TCRdb used MiXCR to reprocess the 5' RACE reads, holding one entry per CDR3 protein. The sample has 850,000 to 1,000,000 distinct CDR3 sequences; roughly half are singletons. What was sequenced was blood. The receptors were sampled from a woman in her fifties or sixties in good health.

The chain is built from TRBV14 and TRBJ2-1, with D hard to call. The CDR3 totals 12 residues. The germline V and J ends were trimmed by 1 base and 12 bases, with 10 bases remaining between them. Germline V CDR1 and CDR2: SGHDN, FVKESK. The DNA for the CDR3 is TGTGCCAGCAGCCAAGGGGCTAGGCGGCAGTTCTTC. As protein: CASSQGARRQFF.

The rearrangement uses TRBV20-1 and TRBJ2-5; 9 bases match TRBD1. Losses at the gene ends were 4 bases for V and 4 bases for J; bases not matched to a gene: 4. Germline lookup yields CDR1 DFQATT and CDR2 SNEGSKA (reference sequence). This CDR3 is built from 13 residues. The CDR3 loop reads CSATGQGPETQYF. Written as DNA, the CDR3 is TGCAGTGCTACCGGACAGGGGCCAGAGACCCAGTACTTC.

This chain uses TRBV4-2 with TRBJ2-3; 8 bases map to TRBD2. CDR1 is LGHNA, CDR2 YNFKEQ, per germline. Unmatched junction bases numbered 1, after V lost 1 base and J lost 1 base. The CDR3 loop spans 15 amino acids. CDR3 coding DNA: TGTGCCAGCAGCCAAGTGACTAGCGGCACAGATACGCAGTATTTT. Protein: CASSQVTSGTDTQYF.

The J gene is TRBJ2-1, the V gene TRBV15; D might be TRBD2 (6 bases). The CDR3 contains 16 residues. V gave up 1 base and J gave up 5 bases, with 15 bases separating them. CDR1 and CDR2 from the germline V gene are LNHNV and YYDKDF (reference sequence). The CDR3 DNA reads as TGTGCCACCAGCAGAGGGGGTGCGGGGTGGGACAATGAGCAGTTCTTC. Protein product: CATSRGGAGWDNEQFF.

This clonotype was found a few times. The genes are TRBV7-2 and TRBJ2-1, with TRBD1 as a possible D gene (6 bases). Germline assignment: CDR1 SGHTA and CDR2 FQGNSA. V was trimmed by 4 bases and J by 6 bases, leaving 22 bases between them. CDR3 length: 17 residues. The DNA for the CDR3 is TGTGCCAGCAGCTCCCAGGCGGACTGGGGGCGAGGCAATGAGCAGTTCTTC. Its protein is CASSSQADWGRGNEQFF.

The genes are TRBV5-1 and TRBJ2-1; 10 bases are shared with TRBD2. Germline V gene lookup returns CDR1 SGHRS and CDR2 YFSETQ. V shed 5 bases, J shed 8 bases, and the junction held 7 bases outside the gene matches. This CDR3 comprises 14 residues. The CDR3 DNA reads as TGCGCCAGCAGGGCTAGCGGGAGTGGCGATGAGCAGTTCTTC. Protein product: CASRASGSGDEQFF.

A few counts support this clonotype. The chain carries TRBV20-1 and TRBJ2-4; D is unclear. The J call may be incorrect, as the DNA end agrees better with TRBJ2-5. This CDR3 has 13 amino acids. The V gene's germline CDR1 is DFQATT and CDR2 SNEGSKA (reference sequence). DNA of the CDR3: TGCAGTGCTAGAGAGTGGCGCAGGGAGACCCAGTACTTC. Translated, it gives CSAREWRRETQYF.

This chain uses TRBV5-1 with TRBJ1-5, with a tentative D call TRBD1 (6 bases). The CDR3 consists of 15 residues. The V gene lost 1 base and the J gene lost 6 bases, with 14 bases spanning the gap. Germline assignment: CDR1 SGHRS and CDR2 YFSETQ. The CDR3 protein is CASSLTPGQSQPQHF. The CDR3 DNA sequence: TGCGCCAGCAGCTTGACTCCGGGACAAAGTCAGCCCCAGCATTTT.

V usage is TRBV6-2 or TRBV6-3 and J usage is TRBJ2-3; D gene unclear. V was clipped by 0 bases and J by 4 bases, with 8 bases between them. CDR1 is MNHEY, CDR2 SVGEGT, per germline. The CDR3 loop spans 14 amino acids. For the CDR3, the DNA is TGTGCCAGCAGTTACTCCAGAGTGGCAGATACGCAGTATTTT. Its protein product is CASSYSRVADTQYF.

V is TRBV7-2 and J is TRBJ2-5, with D possibly being TRBD2 (5 bases). V lost 2 bases and J lost 5, with 18 bases in between. CDR3 length equals 16 residues. Germline-derived CDR1 and CDR2 are SGHTA and FQGNSA. As DNA, the CDR3 is TGTGCCAGCAGCTTATTGGGAGATCAAGCCTTGGAGACCCAGTACTTC. It codes for CASSLLGDQALETQYF.

This chain connects TRBV4-3 to TRBJ2-7, with D possibly matching TRBD2 (5 bases). V gave up 1 base and J gave up 0 bases, with 16 bases separating them. This CDR3 spans 17 amino acids. The V gene's germline CDR1 is LGHNA and CDR2 YSLEER. CDR3 sequence reads: CASSQGPGLVRSYEQYF. Written as DNA, the CDR3 is TGCGCCAGCAGCCAAGGCCCAGGACTTGTCCGCTCCTACGAGCAGTACTTC.

This clonotype was detected only a few times. V and J are TRBV6-5 and TRBJ2-7, with 8 bases that match TRBD1. This CDR3 spans 13 amino acids. From germline, CDR1 is MNHEY and CDR2 SVGAGI. With V trimmed by 6 bases and J by 5 bases, 6 bases remained unmatched. The CDR3, as DNA: TGTGCCAGCAGACTTCCAGGGGGCCACGAGCAGTACTTC. Its translation: CASRLPGGHEQYF.